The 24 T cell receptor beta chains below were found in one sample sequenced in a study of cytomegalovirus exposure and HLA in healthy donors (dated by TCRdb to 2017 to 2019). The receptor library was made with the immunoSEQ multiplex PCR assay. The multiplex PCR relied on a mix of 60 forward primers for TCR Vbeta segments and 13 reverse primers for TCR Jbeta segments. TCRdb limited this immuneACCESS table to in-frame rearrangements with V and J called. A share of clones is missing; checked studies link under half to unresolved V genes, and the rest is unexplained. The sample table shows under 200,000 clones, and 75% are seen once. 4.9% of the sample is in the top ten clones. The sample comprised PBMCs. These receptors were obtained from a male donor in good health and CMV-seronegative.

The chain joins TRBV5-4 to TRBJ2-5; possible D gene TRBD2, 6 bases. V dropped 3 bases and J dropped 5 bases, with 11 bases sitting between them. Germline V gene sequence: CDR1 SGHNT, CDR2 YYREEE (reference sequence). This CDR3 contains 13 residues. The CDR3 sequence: CASSWAGGETQYF. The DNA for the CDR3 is TGTGCCAGCAGCTGGGCCGGAGGGGAGACCCAGTACTTC. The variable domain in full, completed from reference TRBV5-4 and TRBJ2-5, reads ETGVTQSPTHLIKTRGQQVTLRCSSQSGHNTVSWYQQALGQGPQFIFQYYREEENGRGNFPPRFSGLQFPNYSSELNVNALELDDSALYLCASSWAGGETQYFGPGTRLLVL.

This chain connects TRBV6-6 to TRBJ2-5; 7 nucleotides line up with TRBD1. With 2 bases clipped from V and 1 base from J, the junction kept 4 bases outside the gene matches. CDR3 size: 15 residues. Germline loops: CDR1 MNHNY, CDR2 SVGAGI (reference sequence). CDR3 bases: TGTGCCAGCAGTTACGTCAGGGGGTCCCAAGAGACCCAGTACTTC. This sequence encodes CASSYVRGSQETQYF.

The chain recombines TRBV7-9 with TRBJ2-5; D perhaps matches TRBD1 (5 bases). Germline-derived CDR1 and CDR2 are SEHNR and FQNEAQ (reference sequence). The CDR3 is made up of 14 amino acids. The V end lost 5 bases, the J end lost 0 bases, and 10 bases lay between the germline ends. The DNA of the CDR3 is TGTGCCAGCAGCCTGGACACAAACCAAGAGACCCAGTACTTC. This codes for CASSLDTNQETQYF.

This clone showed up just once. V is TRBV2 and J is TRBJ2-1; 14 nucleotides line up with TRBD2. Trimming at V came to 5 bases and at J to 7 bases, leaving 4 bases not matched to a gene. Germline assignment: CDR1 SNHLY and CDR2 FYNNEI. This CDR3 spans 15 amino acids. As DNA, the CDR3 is TGTGCCAGCAGTACGGGACTAGCGGGAGTAAATGAGCAGTTCTTC. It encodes CASSTGLAGVNEQFF.

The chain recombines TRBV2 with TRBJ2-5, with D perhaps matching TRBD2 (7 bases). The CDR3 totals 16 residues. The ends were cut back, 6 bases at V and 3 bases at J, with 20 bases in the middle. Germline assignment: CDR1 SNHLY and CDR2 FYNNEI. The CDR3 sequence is CASSGGLGRAEETQYF. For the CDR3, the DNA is TGTGCCAGCAGCGGGGGCCTGGGGAGGGCGGAAGAGACCCAGTACTTC.

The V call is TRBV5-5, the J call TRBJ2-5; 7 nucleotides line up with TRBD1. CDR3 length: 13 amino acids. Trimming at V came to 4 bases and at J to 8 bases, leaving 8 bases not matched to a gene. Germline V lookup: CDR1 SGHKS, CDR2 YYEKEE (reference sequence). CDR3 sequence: CASSLTGSGTQYF. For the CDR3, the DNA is TGTGCCAGCAGCCTGACAGGGTCTGGAACCCAGTACTTC.

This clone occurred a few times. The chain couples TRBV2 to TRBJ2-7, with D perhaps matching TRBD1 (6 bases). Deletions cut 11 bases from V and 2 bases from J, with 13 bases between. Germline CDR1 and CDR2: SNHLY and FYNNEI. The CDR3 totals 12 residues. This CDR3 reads CAGNRVAYEQYF. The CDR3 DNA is TGTGCCGGAAACAGGGTTGCCTACGAGCAGTACTTC.

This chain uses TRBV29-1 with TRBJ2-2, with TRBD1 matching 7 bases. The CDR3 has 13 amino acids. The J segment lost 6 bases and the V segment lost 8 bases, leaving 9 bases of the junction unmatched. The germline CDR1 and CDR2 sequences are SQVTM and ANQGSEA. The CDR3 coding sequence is TGCAGCACAAGACAGGGTCCGGCCGGGGAGCTGTTTTTT. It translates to CSTRQGPAGELFF.

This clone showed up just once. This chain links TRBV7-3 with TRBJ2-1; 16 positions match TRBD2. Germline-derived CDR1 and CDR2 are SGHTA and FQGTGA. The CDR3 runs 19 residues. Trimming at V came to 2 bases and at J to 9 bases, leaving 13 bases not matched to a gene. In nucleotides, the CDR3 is TGTGCCAGCAGCTTAGAGGCTCCGGGACTAGCGGGAGGGCGAGCTGAGCAGTTCTTC. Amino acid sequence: CASSLEAPGLAGGRAEQFF.

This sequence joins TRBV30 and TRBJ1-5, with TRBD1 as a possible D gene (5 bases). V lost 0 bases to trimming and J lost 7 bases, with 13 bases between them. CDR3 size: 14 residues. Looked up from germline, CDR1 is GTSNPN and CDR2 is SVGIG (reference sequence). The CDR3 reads CAWSVQPGPQPQHF. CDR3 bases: TGTGCCTGGAGTGTACAACCAGGGCCCCAGCCCCAGCATTTT.

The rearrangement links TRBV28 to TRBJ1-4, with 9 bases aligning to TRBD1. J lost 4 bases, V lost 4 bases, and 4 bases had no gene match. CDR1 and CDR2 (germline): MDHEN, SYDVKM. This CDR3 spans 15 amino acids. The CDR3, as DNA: TGTGCCAGCAGTTCGGGACAGGGCGGTAATGAAAAACTGTTTTTT. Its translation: CASSSGQGGNEKLFF.

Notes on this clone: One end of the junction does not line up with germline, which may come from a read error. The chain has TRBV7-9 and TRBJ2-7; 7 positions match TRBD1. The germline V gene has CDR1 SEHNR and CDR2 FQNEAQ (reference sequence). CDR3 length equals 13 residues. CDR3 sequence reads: CSSSPGTAYEQYF. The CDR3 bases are TGTTCCAGCAGCCCCGGGACAGCCTACGAGCAGTACTTC.

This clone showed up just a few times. CDR3 DNA sequence: TGTGCCAGCAGTGAAGGTTTGAGAAGAGGCTACACCTTC. Translating gives CASSEGLRRGYTF. The rearrangement links TRBV6-1 to TRBJ1-2, with D unclear. Deletions cut 1 base from V and 8 bases from J, with 11 bases between. CDR3 length equals 13 residues. CDR1 is MNHNS, CDR2 SASEGT, per germline.

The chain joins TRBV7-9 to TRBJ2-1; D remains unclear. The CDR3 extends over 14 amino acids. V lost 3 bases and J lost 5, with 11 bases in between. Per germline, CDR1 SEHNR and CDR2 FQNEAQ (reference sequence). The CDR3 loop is CASSFLESHNEQFF. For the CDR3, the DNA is TGTGCCAGCAGCTTCCTGGAGAGCCACAATGAGCAGTTCTTC.

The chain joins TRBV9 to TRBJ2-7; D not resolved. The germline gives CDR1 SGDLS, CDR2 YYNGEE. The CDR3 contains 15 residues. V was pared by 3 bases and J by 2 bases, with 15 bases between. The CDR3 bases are TGTGCCAGCAGCGCCGGAGCCCTGGCGGCCTACGAGCAGTACTTC. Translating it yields CASSAGALAAYEQYF.

CDR3 region: CASSITGTSGYEQYF. The CDR3 DNA is TGTGCCAGCAGCATCACCGGGACTAGCGGATACGAGCAGTACTTC. The chain joins TRBV7-2 to TRBJ2-7; 11 bases line up with TRBD2. V gave up 5 bases and J gave up 4 bases; unmatched junction bases: 7. From germline, CDR1 is SGHTA and CDR2 FQGNSA. This CDR3 spans 15 amino acids.

The CDR3 is CASSDIAGGVGNEQFF. DNA for the CDR3: TGTGCCAGCAGCGATATAGCGGGAGGGGTGGGGAATGAGCAGTTCTTC. The chain recombines TRBV9 with TRBJ2-1; 11 bases are shared with TRBD2. The length of the CDR3 is 16 residues. V lost 3 bases to trimming and J lost 7 bases; unmatched junction nucleotides: 9. Germline V lookup: CDR1 SGDLS, CDR2 YYNGEE.

The CDR3 sequence is CASNQGWGGPTEAFF. The CDR3 DNA is TGTGCCAGCAACCAAGGGTGGGGGGGACCAACCGAAGCTTTCTTT. The J gene is TRBJ1-1, the V gene TRBV9, with a possible D match to TRBD1 (5 bases). The CDR3 contains 15 residues. Deletions cut 6 bases from V and 8 bases from J, with 23 bases between. Per the germline V gene, CDR1 is SGDLS and CDR2 is YYNGEE.

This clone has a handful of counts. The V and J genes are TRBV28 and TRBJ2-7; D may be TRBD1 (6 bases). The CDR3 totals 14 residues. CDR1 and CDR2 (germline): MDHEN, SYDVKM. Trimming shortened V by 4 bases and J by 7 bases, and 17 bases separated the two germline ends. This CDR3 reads CASSSYRRGLEQYF. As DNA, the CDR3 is TGTGCCAGCAGTTCCTACCGCAGGGGTCTAGAGCAGTACTTC.

This CDR3 reads CASGRTGLNYGYTF. In DNA, the CDR3 is TGTGCCAGCGGCCGGACAGGGCTTAACTATGGCTACACCTTC. The chain recombines TRBV25-1 with TRBJ1-2; 8 positions match TRBD1. The ends lost 8 bases at V and 1 base at J; junction bases unmatched: 6. This CDR3 is 14 amino acids long. Germline V gives CDR1 MGHDK, CDR2 SYGVNS.

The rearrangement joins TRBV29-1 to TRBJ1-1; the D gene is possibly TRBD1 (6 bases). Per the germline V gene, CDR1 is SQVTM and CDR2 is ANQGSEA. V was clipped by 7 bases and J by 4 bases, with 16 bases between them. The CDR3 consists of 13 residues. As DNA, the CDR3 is TGCAGCGCCGGGACAACACGGGCCACTGAAGCTTTCTTT. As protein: CSAGTTRATEAFF.

CDR3 sequence reads: CASSPGQGGEQYF. As DNA, the CDR3 is TGTGCCAGCAGCCCTGGACAGGGCGGCGAGCAGTACTTC. This chain joins TRBV7-3 and TRBJ2-7; TRBD1 matches 8 bases. The CDR3 runs to 13 residues. V trimming: 5 bases; J trimming: 6 bases; junction bases outside the gene matches: 6. Germline CDR1 is SGHTA and CDR2 is FQGTGA.

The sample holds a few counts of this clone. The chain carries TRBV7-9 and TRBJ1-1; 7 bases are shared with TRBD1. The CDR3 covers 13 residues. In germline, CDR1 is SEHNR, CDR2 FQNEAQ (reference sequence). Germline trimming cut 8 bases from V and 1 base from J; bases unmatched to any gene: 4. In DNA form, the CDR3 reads TGTGCCAGCGCGACAGGGAGGAACACTGAAGCTTTCTTT. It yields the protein CASATGRNTEAFF.

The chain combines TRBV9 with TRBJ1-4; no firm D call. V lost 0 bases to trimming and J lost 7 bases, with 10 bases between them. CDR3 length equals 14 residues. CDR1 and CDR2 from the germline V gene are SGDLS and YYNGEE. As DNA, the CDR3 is TGTGCCAGCAGCGTAGAGCCTGGGAGTGAAAAACTGTTTTTT. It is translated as CASSVEPGSEKLFF.